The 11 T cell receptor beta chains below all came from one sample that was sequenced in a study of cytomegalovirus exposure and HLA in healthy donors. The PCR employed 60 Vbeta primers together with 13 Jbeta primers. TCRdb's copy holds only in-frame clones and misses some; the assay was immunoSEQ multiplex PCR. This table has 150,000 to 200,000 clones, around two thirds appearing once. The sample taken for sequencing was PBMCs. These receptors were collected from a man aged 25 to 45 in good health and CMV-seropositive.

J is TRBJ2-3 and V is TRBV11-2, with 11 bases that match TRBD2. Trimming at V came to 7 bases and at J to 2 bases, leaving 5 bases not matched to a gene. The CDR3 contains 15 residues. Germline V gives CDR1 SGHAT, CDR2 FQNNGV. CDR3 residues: CASTGLAGYTDTQYF. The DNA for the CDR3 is TGTGCCAGCACCGGACTAGCGGGTTACACAGATACGCAGTATTTT.

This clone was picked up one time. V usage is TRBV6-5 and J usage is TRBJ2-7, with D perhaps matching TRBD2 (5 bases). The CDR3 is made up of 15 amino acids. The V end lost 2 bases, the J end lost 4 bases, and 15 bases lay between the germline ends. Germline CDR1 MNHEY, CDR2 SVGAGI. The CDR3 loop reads CASSYRREVLYEQYF. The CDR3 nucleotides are TGTGCCAGCAGTTACCGCCGGGAAGTCTTATACGAGCAGTACTTC.

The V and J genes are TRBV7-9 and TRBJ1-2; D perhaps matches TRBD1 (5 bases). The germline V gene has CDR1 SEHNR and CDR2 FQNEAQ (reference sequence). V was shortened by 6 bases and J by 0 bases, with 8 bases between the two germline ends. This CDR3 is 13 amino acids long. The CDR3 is CASRGGANYGYTF. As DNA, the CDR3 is TGTGCCAGCAGGGGAGGGGCTAACTATGGCTACACCTTC.

The CDR3 bases are TGTGCCAGCAGTGGAGGGACACAGAGAGGGGAGACCCAGTACTTC. It translates to CASSGGTQRGETQYF. The chain links TRBV2 to TRBJ2-5; perhaps TRBD1 as D (6 bases). Per the germline V gene, CDR1 is SNHLY and CDR2 is FYNNEI. Trimming shortened V by 4 bases and J by 5 bases, and 17 bases separated the two germline ends. The CDR3 has 15 residues.

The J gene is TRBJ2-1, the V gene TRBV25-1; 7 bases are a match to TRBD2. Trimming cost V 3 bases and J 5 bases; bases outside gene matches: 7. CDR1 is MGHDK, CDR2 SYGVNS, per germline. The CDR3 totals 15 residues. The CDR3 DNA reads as TGTGCCAGCAGTGAGGGGCGGGAGAGGGACAATGAGCAGTTCTTC. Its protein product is CASSEGRERDNEQFF. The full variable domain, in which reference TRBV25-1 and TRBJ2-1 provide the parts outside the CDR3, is EADIYQTPRYLVIGTGKKITLECSQTMGHDKMYWYQQDPGMELHLIHYSYGVNSTEKGDLSSESTVSRIRTEHFPLTLESARPSHTSQYLCASSEGRERDNEQFFGPGTRLTVL.

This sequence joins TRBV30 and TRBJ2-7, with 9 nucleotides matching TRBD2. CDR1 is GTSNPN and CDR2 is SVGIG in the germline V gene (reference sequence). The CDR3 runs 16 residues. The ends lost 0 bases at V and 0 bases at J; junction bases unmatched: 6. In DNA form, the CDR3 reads TGTGCCTGGAGTGTGAAAAGCGGGAGGCCCTCCTACGAGCAGTACTTC. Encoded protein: CAWSVKSGRPSYEQYF.

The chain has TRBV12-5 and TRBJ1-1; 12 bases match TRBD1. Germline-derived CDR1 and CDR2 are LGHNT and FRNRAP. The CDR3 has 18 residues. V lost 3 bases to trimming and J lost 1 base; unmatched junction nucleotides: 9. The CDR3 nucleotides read TGTGCTAGTGGTTTTTTTACGGGACAGGGGGCCCCGAACACTGAAGCTTTCTTT. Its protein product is CASGFFTGQGAPNTEAFF.

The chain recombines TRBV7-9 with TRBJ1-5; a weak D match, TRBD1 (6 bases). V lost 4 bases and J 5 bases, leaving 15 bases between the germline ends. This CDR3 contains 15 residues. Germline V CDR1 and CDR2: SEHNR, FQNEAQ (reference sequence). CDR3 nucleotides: TGTGCCAGCAGCTCTGTACAGGGCGCGTATCAGCCCCAGCATTTT. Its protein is CASSSVQGAYQPQHF. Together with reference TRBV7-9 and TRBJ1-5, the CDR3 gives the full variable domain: DTGVSQNPRHKITKRGQNVTFRCDPISEHNRLYWYRQTLGQGPEFLTYFQNEAQLEKSRLLSDRFSAERPKGSFSTLEIQRTEQGDSAMYLCASSSVQGAYQPQHFGDGTRLSIL.

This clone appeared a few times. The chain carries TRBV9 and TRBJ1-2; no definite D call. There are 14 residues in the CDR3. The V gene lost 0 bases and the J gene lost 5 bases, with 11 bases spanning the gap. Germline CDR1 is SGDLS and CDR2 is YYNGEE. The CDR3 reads CASSVVEVGYGYTF. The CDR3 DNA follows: TGTGCCAGCAGCGTAGTGGAGGTTGGGTATGGCTACACCTTC.

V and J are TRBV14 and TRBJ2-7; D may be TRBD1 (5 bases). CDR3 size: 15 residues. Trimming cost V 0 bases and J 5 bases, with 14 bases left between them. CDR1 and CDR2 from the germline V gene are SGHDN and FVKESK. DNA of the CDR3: TGTGCCAGCAGCCAAGAGGGCACAGGTCGGGACGAGCAGTACTTC. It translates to CASSQEGTGRDEQYF. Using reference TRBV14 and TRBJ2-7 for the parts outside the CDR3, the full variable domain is EAGVTQFPSHSVIEKGQTVTLRCDPISGHDNLYWYRRVMGKEIKFLLHFVKESKQDESGMPNNRFLAERTGGTYSTLKVQPAELEDSGVYFCASSQEGTGRDEQYFGPGTRLTVT.

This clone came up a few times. This chain's CDR3 is CASSFGWRAEGNYGYTF. The CDR3 bases are TGTGCCAGCAGTTTCGGGTGGAGGGCAGAGGGAAACTATGGCTACACCTTC. This sequence joins TRBV27 and TRBJ1-2; D remains unclear. This CDR3 has 17 residues. Looked up from germline, CDR1 is MNHEY and CDR2 is SMNVEV (reference sequence). V shed 3 bases and J shed 2 bases, with 19 bases lying between them.